This entry lists 29 T cell receptor beta chains sequenced from one sample in a study of blood T cell repertoires in COVID-19. Data came from immunoSEQ multiplex PCR; TCRdb stores just in-frame clones and leaves some out. This repertoire shows 60,000 to 65,000 clones, about three quarters found once; its top ten account for approximately 5%. The specimen sequenced was peripheral blood. The receptors originated from a human donor in a cohort sampled during active COVID-19.

The V call is TRBV2, the J call TRBJ2-2; 8 bases are a match to TRBD1. With V trimmed by 3 bases and J by 6 bases, 6 bases remained unmatched. The CDR3 covers 15 residues. Germline V CDR1 and CDR2: SNHLY, FYNNEI. The chain's CDR3 is CASSEGRGPAGELFF. In nucleotides, the CDR3 is TGTGCCAGCAGTGAGGGCAGGGGGCCCGCCGGGGAGCTGTTTTTT.

This chain uses TRBV27 with TRBJ1-5; D unclear. The germline V gene encodes CDR1 MNHEY and CDR2 SMNVEV (reference sequence). The CDR3 covers 16 residues. Trimming removed 0 bases from V and 3 bases from J, with 12 bases in between. The CDR3 coding sequence is TGTGCCAGCAGTTTATCGATGACGGGATACAATCAGCCCCAGCATTTT. Its protein is CASSLSMTGYNQPQHF.

In DNA, the CDR3 is TGTGCCAGCAGCATATCCGTTAGCAATCAGCCCCAGCATTTT. It codes for CASSISVSNQPQHF. The chain employs TRBV6-2 or TRBV6-3 and TRBJ1-5; D not resolved. V was shortened by 6 bases and J by 0 bases, with 9 bases between the two germline ends. The CDR3 totals 14 residues. CDR1 and CDR2 from the germline V gene are MNHEY and SVGEGT.

V gene TRBV9 combines with J gene TRBJ2-1; possibly TRBD2 for D (6 bases). The CDR3 has 16 amino acids. Trimming took 0 bases from V and 0 from J, leaving 10 bases between them. Germline CDR1 reads SGDLS; CDR2 reads YYNGEE. CDR3 DNA: TGTGCCAGCAGCGTAGACGCGGGGAGCTCCTACAATGAGCAGTTCTTC. This sequence encodes CASSVDAGSSYNEQFF.

This clone was seen a handful of times. This chain connects TRBV30 to TRBJ2-1, with D perhaps matching TRBD2 (6 bases). The CDR3 totals 14 residues. Germline CDR1 is GTSNPN and CDR2 is SVGIG (reference sequence). V lost 0 bases, J lost 6 bases, and 12 bases lay in between. Here the CDR3 DNA reads TGTGCCTGGAGTGTAAGGCTAGCGACCAATGAGCAGTTCTTC. Its protein is CAWSVRLATNEQFF.

V is TRBV2 and J is TRBJ1-4; 11 bases match TRBD1. The CDR3 extends over 18 amino acids. Germline CDR1 SNHLY, CDR2 FYNNEI. V lost 6 bases, J lost 3 bases, and 12 bases stayed unmatched. CDR3 nucleotides: TGTGCCAGCAGAGTCGGGACAGGGGGGTCGTCCGCTAATGAAAAACTGTTTTTT. This codes for CASRVGTGGSSANEKLFF.

The genes are TRBV5-1 and TRBJ2-1; the match to TRBD1 covers 11 bases. Germline V gene sequence: CDR1 SGHRS, CDR2 YFSETQ. The CDR3 is 16 amino acids. The V and J ends lost 0 bases and 2 bases, in that order; junction bases with no gene match: 1. The CDR3 DNA reads TGCGCCAGCAGCTTGGGGGGACAGGGGGCCTACAATGAGCAGTTCTTC. This sequence encodes CASSLGGQGAYNEQFF.

This chain links TRBV19 with TRBJ2-4; 10 bases match TRBD1. V lost 4 bases, J lost 2 bases, and 2 bases stayed unmatched. CDR3 length: 15 residues. Germline V lookup: CDR1 LNHDA, CDR2 SQIVND (reference sequence). This CDR3 reads CASSRDRGTKNIQYF. CDR3 DNA sequence: TGTGCCAGTAGTAGGGACAGGGGAACCAAAAACATTCAGTACTTC.

The CDR3 is CASSEFGTSGGAETQYF. The CDR3 nucleotides are TGTGCCAGCAGTGAATTTGGGACTAGCGGGGGGGCGGAGACCCAGTACTTC. The chain combines TRBV2 with TRBJ2-5, with 16 bases identical to TRBD2. The ends lost 2 bases at V and 5 bases at J; junction bases unmatched: 5. Germline V lookup: CDR1 SNHLY, CDR2 FYNNEI. The CDR3 is 17 residues long.

This rearrangement joins TRBV7-3 to TRBJ2-5; 11 bases match TRBD2. CDR3 length equals 15 residues. The germline V gene encodes CDR1 SGHTA and CDR2 FQGTGA. Trimming removed 1 base from V and 2 bases from J; junction bases left unmatched: 0. CDR3 residues: CASSLIAGGQETQYF. The CDR3 DNA is TGTGCCAGCAGCTTAATAGCGGGGGGGCAAGAGACCCAGTACTTC.

This sequence joins TRBV30 and TRBJ1-4; 7 bases are a match to TRBD1. Germline CDR1 reads GTSNPN; CDR2 reads SVGIG (reference sequence). This CDR3 is 15 amino acids long. V dropped 2 bases and J dropped 5; count of bases not matched to a gene: 8. The CDR3 nucleotides are TGTGCCTGGAGTACACGGACAGGTGGCAATGAAAAACTGTTTTTT. This encodes CAWSTRTGGNEKLFF.

The V gene is TRBV7-2, the J gene TRBJ2-3; possible D gene TRBD2, 5 bases. V was shortened by 2 bases and J by 6 bases, with 9 bases between the two germline ends. This CDR3 has 13 amino acids. Looked up from germline, CDR1 is SGHTA and CDR2 is FQGNSA. As DNA, the CDR3 is TGTGCCAGCAGCTTAAGCGGTCTGGATACGCAGTATTTT. This codes for CASSLSGLDTQYF.

For this clone: A junction boundary mismatches the germline segment, possibly from a read error. The chain joins TRBV19 to TRBJ2-7; 7 bases map to TRBD1. This CDR3 contains 13 residues. Germline CDR1 LNHDA, CDR2 SQIVND (reference sequence). The chain's CDR3 is CASSPVGTEYPSF. In nucleotides, the CDR3 is TGTGCCAGTAGCCCGGTAGGGACAGAATATCCGTCCTTC.

This clone was detected a few times. An end of the junction differs from the germline gene, which may be a read error. V and J are TRBV18 and TRBJ2-5; 15 bases map to TRBD2. This CDR3 region has 17 residues. Germline V gene lookup returns CDR1 KGHSH and CDR2 LQKENI. The CDR3 is CASSAPGLAGGQETQYF. The CDR3 DNA follows: TGTGCCAGCTCAGCACCGGGACTAGCGGGGGGACAAGAGACCCAGTACTTC.

Comments on this clone: Other DNA variants within this sample encode the same CDR3. The chain links TRBV5-4 to TRBJ2-3; 12 positions agree with TRBD2. Losses at the gene ends were 1 base for V and 3 bases for J; bases not matched to a gene: 0. The CDR3 is made up of 15 amino acids. Germline CDR1 reads SGHNT; CDR2 reads YYREEE (reference sequence). CDR3 sequence reads: CASSLTSGGTDTQYF. DNA for the CDR3: TGTGCCAGCAGCTTGACTAGCGGGGGGACAGATACGCAGTATTTT.

This chain uses TRBV30 with TRBJ2-7; the match to TRBD2 covers 9 bases. The germline CDR1 and CDR2 sequences are GTSNPN and SVGIG (reference sequence). The CDR3 covers 14 residues. With 1 base clipped from V and 4 bases from J, the junction kept 5 bases outside the gene matches. For the CDR3, the DNA is TGTGCCTGGAGTGCTAATAGCGGGGGTTACGAGCAGTACTTC. It is translated as CAWSANSGGYEQYF.

The CDR3 region is CASSYSGPRGYTF. The CDR3 DNA reads as TGTGCCAGCAGTTACTCGGGTCCGAGGGGCTACACCTTC. The chain links TRBV6-5 to TRBJ1-2; no clear D. In germline, CDR1 is MNHEY, CDR2 SVGAGI. The CDR3 has 13 residues. V lost 0 bases to trimming and J lost 8 bases, with 10 bases between them.

The rearrangement joins TRBV6-5 to TRBJ2-1, with 8 bases that match TRBD1. In germline, CDR1 is MNHEY, CDR2 SVGAGI. V trimming: 2 bases; J trimming: 12 bases; junction bases outside the gene matches: 6. This CDR3 has 13 amino acids. The CDR3, as DNA: TGTGCCAGCAGTTACAAGGACAGGGAACGGCAGTTCTTC. It codes for CASSYKDRERQFF.

The gene calls are TRBV19 and TRBJ1-4, with D hard to call. V gave up 5 bases and J gave up 2 bases, with 12 bases separating them. Germline CDR1 reads LNHDA; CDR2 reads SQIVND (reference sequence). The CDR3 sequence is 15 residues long. DNA of the CDR3: TGTGCCAGTAGTGAACCATTCGGGACTAATGAAAAACTGTTTTTT. Encoded protein: CASSEPFGTNEKLFF.

The chain is built from TRBV5-1 and TRBJ2-3; perhaps TRBD2 as D (7 bases). V lost 4 bases to trimming and J lost 2 bases, with 14 bases between them. The CDR3 extends over 15 amino acids. Germline lookup yields CDR1 SGHRS and CDR2 YFSETQ. The CDR3 loop is CASSQEGGSTDTQYF. The CDR3 nucleotides are TGCGCCAGCAGCCAAGAGGGGGGGTCCACAGATACGCAGTATTTT.

This rearrangement joins TRBV5-1 to TRBJ2-1; 8 nucleotides align to TRBD1. In germline, CDR1 is SGHRS, CDR2 YFSETQ. This CDR3 contains 13 residues. The ends lost 8 bases at V and 5 bases at J; junction bases unmatched: 6. The chain's CDR3 is CASRTGRNNEQFF. The CDR3 nucleotides are TGCGCCAGTCGGACAGGGCGGAACAATGAGCAGTTCTTC.

A single count supports this clone. The rearrangement joins TRBV6-5 to TRBJ2-5; the D gene is possibly TRBD1 (6 bases). The CDR3 runs to 12 residues. The ends were cut back, 9 bases at V and 7 bases at J, with 15 bases in the middle. Germline V gene data show CDR1 as MNHEY and CDR2 as SVGAGI. The CDR3 here is CASGGGPGTQYF. DNA of the CDR3: TGTGCCAGTGGGGGCGGCCCGGGGACCCAGTACTTC.

This chain links TRBV6-5 with TRBJ2-7; D gene ambiguous. The CDR3 contains 13 residues. Deletions cut 8 bases from V and 3 bases from J, with 14 bases between. Germline V gives CDR1 MNHEY, CDR2 SVGAGI. The chain's CDR3 is CASARENSYEQYF. For the CDR3, the DNA is TGTGCCAGCGCACGAGAGAACAGCTACGAGCAGTACTTC.

The genes are TRBV2 and TRBJ2-3; maybe TRBD2 (6 bases). V gave up 6 bases and J gave up 3 bases, with 16 bases separating them. Germline assignment: CDR1 SNHLY and CDR2 FYNNEI. CDR3 size: 15 residues. CDR3 DNA sequence: TGTGCCAGCAGCGAATGGGCAGGGAGGACAGATACGCAGTATTTT. As protein: CASSEWAGRTDTQYF.

V gene TRBV7-2 combines with J gene TRBJ2-5; D perhaps matches TRBD2 (8 bases). V lost 2 bases and J lost 5, with 18 bases in between. Germline CDR1 reads SGHTA; CDR2 reads FQGNSA. The CDR3 contains 16 residues. CDR3 protein: CASSLSAGGRGETQYF. The CDR3 nucleotides read TGTGCCAGCAGCTTATCGGCGGGGGGCAGGGGGGAGACCCAGTACTTC.

The V and J genes are TRBV5-1 and TRBJ2-5; weak D call: TRBD2 (5 bases). The CDR3 totals 18 residues. Germline-derived CDR1 and CDR2 are SGHRS and YFSETQ. The V end lost 0 bases, the J end lost 2 bases, and 20 bases lay between the germline ends. The CDR3 loop reads CASSLDGGLSSLQETQYF. The CDR3 DNA is TGCGCCAGCAGCTTGGATGGCGGGCTGAGTTCCTTACAAGAGACCCAGTACTTC.

This clone showed up just once. The V call is TRBV6-5, the J call TRBJ1-1; TRBD1 is a possible D gene (6 bases). The germline gives CDR1 MNHEY, CDR2 SVGAGI. The V end was cut by 5 bases, the J end by 2 bases, with 9 bases between. The CDR3 loop spans 13 amino acids. CDR3 sequence: CASSLDSNTEAFF. The CDR3 nucleotides are TGTGCCAGCAGTCTGGACAGTAACACTGAAGCTTTCTTT.

This clone was detected once. The J gene is TRBJ1-5, the V gene TRBV6-6; D uncertain. The CDR3 totals 13 residues. Germline loops: CDR1 MNHNY, CDR2 SVGAGI (reference sequence). Between the trimmed V and J ends, which lost 9 bases and 1 base, there was a span of 10 bases. The CDR3 is CASVERSNQPQHF. The CDR3 nucleotides are TGTGCCAGTGTCGAGCGAAGCAATCAGCCCCAGCATTTT.

This clone was observed a few times. The chain links TRBV2 to TRBJ1-5, with 9 nucleotides matching TRBD1. The CDR3 loop spans 15 amino acids. J gave up 6 bases and V 4 bases, and 7 bases lay outside the gene matches. Germline loops: CDR1 SNHLY, CDR2 FYNNEI. CDR3 sequence reads: CASSVDRGVVQPQHF. Here the CDR3 DNA reads TGTGCCAGCAGTGTGGACAGGGGAGTCGTTCAGCCCCAGCATTTT.